The 14 T cell receptor beta chains below come from one sample, sequenced in a study of blood T cell repertoires in COVID-19. TCRdb's table, derived via immunoSEQ multiplex PCR, lists solely in-frame clones and lacks some. The sample has 180,000 or so clones; roughly 83% are singletons. Sequences were obtained from PBMCs or T cells enriched from blood (not recorded which). Source of these receptors: a woman aged 55-70 years who had recovered from COVID-19.

This clone turned up a few times. This chain joins TRBV2 and TRBJ2-3, with D unclear. Looked up from germline, CDR1 is SNHLY and CDR2 is FYNNEI. Deletions cut 2 bases from V and 5 bases from J, with 5 bases between. This CDR3 comprises 12 residues. CDR3 nucleotides: TGTGCCAGCAGTGAACTACTAGATACGCAGTATTTT. It translates to CASSELLDTQYF.

The chain uses TRBV19 and TRBJ2-7, with 9 bases matching TRBD1. This CDR3 is 14 amino acids long. Germline CDR1 reads LNHDA; CDR2 reads SQIVND (reference sequence). With 5 bases clipped from V and 6 bases from J, the junction kept 8 bases outside the gene matches. CDR3 sequence (DNA): TGTGCCAGTAGTGTACGGACAGGGGCGAGCGAGCAGTACTTC. Translated, it gives CASSVRTGASEQYF.

This chain uses TRBV5-1 with TRBJ2-5; TRBD2 aligns across 8 bases. CDR1 is SGHRS, CDR2 YFSETQ, per germline. J was trimmed by 5 bases and V by 3 bases; bases with no gene match: 9. The CDR3 spans 15 residues. The CDR3 DNA sequence: TGCGCCAGCAGCTGGAGCGGGGGCCAGGGGGAGACCCAGTACTTC. Translation gives CASSWSGGQGETQYF.

This clone was detected once. This rearrangement joins TRBV9 to TRBJ1-1; perhaps TRBD1 as D (6 bases). This CDR3 spans 15 amino acids. The germline CDR1 and CDR2 sequences are SGDLS and YYNGEE. The V end lost 2 bases, the J end lost 3 bases, and 14 bases lay between the germline ends. The CDR3 here is CASSVDRGKDTEAFF. CDR3 bases: TGTGCCAGCAGCGTGGATAGGGGGAAGGACACTGAAGCTTTCTTT. Variable domain in full (rest from reference TRBV9 and TRBJ1-1): DSGVTQTPKHLITATGQRVTLRCSPRSGDLSVYWYQQSLDQGLQFLIQYYNGEERAKGNILERFSAQQFPDLHSELNLSSLELGDSALYFCASSVDRGKDTEAFFGQGTRLTVV.

The genes are TRBV4-1 and TRBJ2-7; TRBD2 might be the D (6 bases). This CDR3 has 15 residues. V lost 4 bases, J lost 2 bases, and 15 bases lay in between. Germline CDR1 reads MGHRA; CDR2 reads YSYEKL. The CDR3 region has the DNA TGCGCCAGCAGCCTGACTAGTAACACCGCCTACGAGCAGTACTTC. It encodes CASSLTSNTAYEQYF.

In its sample, this clone was seen a few times. This chain uses TRBV5-1 with TRBJ1-1; TRBD1 matches at 9 bases. The CDR3 runs 17 residues. V lost 4 bases, J lost 0 bases, and 10 bases stayed unmatched. CDR1 and CDR2 from the germline V gene are SGHRS and YFSETQ. This chain's CDR3 is CASSTRTGALMNTEAFF. Here the CDR3 DNA reads TGCGCCAGCAGCACCCGGACAGGGGCCCTCATGAACACTGAAGCTTTCTTT.

The chain has TRBV15 and TRBJ2-5; D is unresolved. The germline V gene encodes CDR1 LNHNV and CDR2 YYDKDF (reference sequence). CDR3 length: 14 amino acids. V was clipped by 1 base and J by 2 bases, with 8 bases between them. As DNA, the CDR3 is TGTGCCACCAGCAGAGTGGCGGAACAAGAGACCCAGTACTTC. It is translated as CATSRVAEQETQYF.

CDR3 sequence: CASRLTGDNTIYF. In nucleotides, the CDR3 is TGTGCCAGCAGGCTGACAGGGGACAACACCATATATTTT. This chain joins TRBV6-5 and TRBJ1-3; TRBD1 agrees at 8 bases. CDR1 is MNHEY, CDR2 SVGAGI, per germline. This CDR3 spans 13 amino acids. Losses at the gene ends were 6 bases for V and 7 bases for J; bases not matched to a gene: 5.

The CDR3 reads CASSVGGQANYGYTF. The CDR3 nucleotides are TGTGCCAGCAGCGTAGGTGGTCAAGCGAACTATGGCTACACCTTC. The chain recombines TRBV9 with TRBJ1-2; D remains ambiguous. The germline gives CDR1 SGDLS, CDR2 YYNGEE. CDR3 length equals 15 residues. With 0 bases removed from V and 2 bases from J, the gap between germline ends came to 11 bases.

In this sample, this clone turned up once. V is TRBV3-1 (or the pseudogene TRBV3-2) and J is TRBJ1-6; D gene uncertain. The CDR3 has 15 residues. Per germline, CDR1 LGHDT and CDR2 YNNKEL (reference sequence). The V end was cut by 0 bases, the J end by 4 bases, with 7 bases between. The CDR3 loop reads CASSQETGYNSPLHF. For the CDR3, the DNA is TGTGCCAGCAGCCAAGAGACGGGATATAATTCACCCCTCCACTTT.

The genes are TRBV28 and TRBJ1-4; possibly TRBD1 for D (5 bases). V was shortened by 5 bases and J by 7 bases, with 11 bases between the two germline ends. This CDR3 contains 13 residues. Germline loops: CDR1 MDHEN, CDR2 SYDVKM. The CDR3 is CASSRGTGEKLFF. The CDR3 bases are TGTGCCAGCAGTCGGGGGACTGGTGAAAAACTGTTTTTT.

The chain is built from TRBV18 and TRBJ1-2, with a weak D call TRBD1 (5 bases). CDR3 length: 13 amino acids. V was cut by 6 bases and J by 2 bases, with 10 bases left in between. Germline CDR1 is KGHSH and CDR2 is LQKENI. As DNA, the CDR3 is TGTGCCAGCTCCTCGGGGGGGAACTATGGCTACACCTTC. It translates to CASSSGGNYGYTF.

This sequence joins TRBV30 and TRBJ1-5, with no clear D. V shed 1 base and J shed 5 bases, with 12 bases lying between them. The CDR3 sequence is 14 residues long. The germline gives CDR1 GTSNPN, CDR2 SVGIG (reference sequence). In DNA, the CDR3 is TGTGCCTGGAGTGCCTCTGCGGGATATCAGCCCCAGCATTTT. This gives the protein CAWSASAGYQPQHF. Full variable domain (remainder filled in from reference TRBV30 and TRBJ1-5): SQTIHQWPATLVQPVGSPLSLECTVEGTSNPNLYWYRQAAGRGLQLLFYSVGIGQISSEVPQNLSASRPQDRQFILSSKKLLLSDSGFYLCAWSASAGYQPQHFGDGTRLSIL.

The rearrangement joins TRBV21-1 to TRBJ1-1. TRBV21-1 is noted as a pseudogene. This CDR3 contains 17 residues. This chain's CDR3 is CARKQAKRDAMNTEAFF. The DNA of the CDR3 is TGTGCCAGGAAGCAAGCCAAGCGGGATGCAATGAACACTGAAGCTTTCTTT.